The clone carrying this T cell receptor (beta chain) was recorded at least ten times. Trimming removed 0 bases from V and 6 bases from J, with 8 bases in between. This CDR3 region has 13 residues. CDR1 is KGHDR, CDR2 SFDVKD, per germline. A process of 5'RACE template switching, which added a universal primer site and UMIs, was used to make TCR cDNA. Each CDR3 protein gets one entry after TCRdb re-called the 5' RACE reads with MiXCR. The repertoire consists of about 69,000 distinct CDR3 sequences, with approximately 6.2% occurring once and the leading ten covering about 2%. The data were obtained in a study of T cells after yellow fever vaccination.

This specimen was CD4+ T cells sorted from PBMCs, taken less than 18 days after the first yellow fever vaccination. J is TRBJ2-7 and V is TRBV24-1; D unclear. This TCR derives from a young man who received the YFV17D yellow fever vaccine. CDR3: CATSDLNGIEQYV. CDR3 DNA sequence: TGTGCCACCAGTGATTTGAATGGGATCGAGCAGTACGTC.